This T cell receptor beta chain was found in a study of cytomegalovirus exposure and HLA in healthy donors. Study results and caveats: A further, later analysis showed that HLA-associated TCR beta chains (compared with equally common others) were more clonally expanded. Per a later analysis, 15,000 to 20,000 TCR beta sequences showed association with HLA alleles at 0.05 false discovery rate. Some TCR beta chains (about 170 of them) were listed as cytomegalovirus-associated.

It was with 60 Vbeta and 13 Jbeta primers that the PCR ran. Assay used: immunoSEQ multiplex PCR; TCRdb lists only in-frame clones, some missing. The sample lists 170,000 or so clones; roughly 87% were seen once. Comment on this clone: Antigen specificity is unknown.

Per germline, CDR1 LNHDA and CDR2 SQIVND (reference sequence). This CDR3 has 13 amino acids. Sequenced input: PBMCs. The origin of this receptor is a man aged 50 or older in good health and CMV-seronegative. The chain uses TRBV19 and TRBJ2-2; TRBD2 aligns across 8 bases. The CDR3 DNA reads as TGTGCAAGAACCCGGGGGGGAGGCGGGGAGCTGTTTTTT. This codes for CARTRGGGGELFF. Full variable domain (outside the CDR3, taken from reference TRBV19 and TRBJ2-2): DGGITQSPKYLFRKEGQNVTLSCEQNLNHDAMYWYRQDPGQGLRLIYYSQIVNDFQKGDIAEGYSVSREKKESFPLTVTSAQKNPTAFYLCARTRGGGGELFFGEGSRLTVL.